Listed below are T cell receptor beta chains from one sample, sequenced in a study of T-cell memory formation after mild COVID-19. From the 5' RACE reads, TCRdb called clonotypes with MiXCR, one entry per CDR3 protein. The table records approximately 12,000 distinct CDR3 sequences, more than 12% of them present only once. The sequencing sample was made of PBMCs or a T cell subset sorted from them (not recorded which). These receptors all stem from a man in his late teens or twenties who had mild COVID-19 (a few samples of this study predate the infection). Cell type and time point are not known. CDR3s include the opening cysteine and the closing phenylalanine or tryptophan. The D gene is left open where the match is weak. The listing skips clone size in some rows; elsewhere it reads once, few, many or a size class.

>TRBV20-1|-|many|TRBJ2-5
TGCAGTGCTAGAGATCCCCAGGGCGGGGAGACCCAGTACTTC
CSARDPQGGETQYF
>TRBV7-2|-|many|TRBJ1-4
TGTGCCAGCAGCGGACGGACAGCGCTTAATGAAAAACTGTTTTTT
CASSGRTALNEKLFF
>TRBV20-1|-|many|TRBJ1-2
TGCAGTGCTAGATCCACCTCACAGATCTATGGCTACACCTTC
CSARSTSQIYGYTF
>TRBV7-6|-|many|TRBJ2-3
TGTGCCAGCAGCCCCATCACAGATACGCAGTATTTT
CASSPITDTQYF
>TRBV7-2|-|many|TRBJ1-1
TGTGCCAGCAGCCCCTTCGGCTTGAACACTGAAGCTTTCTTT
CASSPFGLNTEAFF
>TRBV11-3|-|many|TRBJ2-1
TGTGCCAGCAGCGTTGGACAGTCGAGCTCCTACAATGAGCAGTTCTTC
CASSVGQSSSYNEQFF
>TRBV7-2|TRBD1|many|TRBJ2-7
TGTGCCAGCAGCCTATGGACAGGGGTCGGGTCAGGCGGTCCCTACGAGCAGTACTTC
CASSLWTGVGSGGPYEQYF
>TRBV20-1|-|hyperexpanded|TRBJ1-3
TGCAGTGCTCGTGGAAACACCATATATTTT
CSARGNTIYF
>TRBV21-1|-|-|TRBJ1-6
TGTGCCAGATCTCGGAGGGGGGTTGATTCACCCCTCCACTTT
CARSRRGVDSPLHF
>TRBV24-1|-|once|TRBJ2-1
TGTGCCACCAGTGATTTTGAGACAGGGAGGAATGAGCAGTTCTTC
CATSDFETGRNEQFF
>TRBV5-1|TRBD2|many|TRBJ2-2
TGCGCCAGCAGCTTGTTAGCGGGGCGTAACACCGGGGAGCTGTTTTTT
CASSLLAGRNTGELFF
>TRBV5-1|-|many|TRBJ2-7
TGCGCCAGCAGCGGGGCCACAGGGCCCCACTACGAGCAGTACTTC
CASSGATGPHYEQYF
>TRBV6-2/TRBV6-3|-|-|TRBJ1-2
TGTGCCAGCAGACCCCCGTTTGACCGGTACACCTTC
CASRPPFDRYTF